This TCR beta chain was observed in a study of technical replicates of blood from several donors. Only in-frame clones appear in the TCRdb table, and some are missing; sequencing was by immunoSEQ multiplex PCR. This sample has under 20,000 clones, with around 86% found just once. With V trimmed by 3 bases and J by 0 bases, 13 bases remained unmatched. Per germline, CDR1 SGHRS and CDR2 YFSETQ. The CDR3 runs to 18 residues. The V call is TRBV5-1, the J call TRBJ2-5, with 8 bases aligning to TRBD2. The receptor comes from a human donor in good health. The sequencing input was PBMCs. CDR3 protein: CASSSAGTRSTYQETQYF. The CDR3 nucleotides read TGCGCCAGCAGCTCAGCCGGGACTAGATCAACCTACCAAGAGACCCAGTACTTC. Variable domain in full (rest from reference TRBV5-1 and TRBJ2-5): KAGVTQTPRYLIKTRGQQVTLSCSPISGHRSVSWYQQTPGQGLQFLFEYFSETQRNKGNFPGRFSGRQFSNSRSEMNVSTLELGDSALYLCASSSAGTRSTYQETQYFGPGTRLLVL.